This entry lists 17 T cell receptor beta chains sequenced from one sample in a study of cytomegalovirus exposure and HLA in healthy donors. The protocol was immunoSEQ multiplex PCR, while the TCRdb copy is restricted to in-frame clones and leaves out a portion. The sample lists around 200,000 clones; about 81% were seen once. The sample taken for sequencing was PBMCs. The receptors shown here come from a woman aged 25 to 45 in good health and CMV-seronegative.

This chain joins TRBV6-6 and TRBJ2-7, with a weak D call TRBD1 (6 bases). Trimming left V 2 bases short and J 0 bases short, with 8 bases between. CDR3 length: 14 residues. Germline-derived CDR1 and CDR2 are MNHNY and SVGAGI (reference sequence). The CDR3 region has the DNA TGTGCCAGCAGTTACCTGACAGGCTCCTACGAGCAGTACTTC. The encoded protein is CASSYLTGSYEQYF.

Here the CDR3 reads CASSQVVQTSGANVLTF. Written as DNA, the CDR3 is TGTGCCAGCAGCCAAGTGGTACAGACCTCTGGGGCCAACGTCCTGACTTTC. The chain joins TRBV14 to TRBJ2-6; D gene unclear. The CDR3 spans 17 residues. The ends were cut back, 1 base at V and 0 bases at J, with 10 bases in the middle. The germline V gene encodes CDR1 SGHDN and CDR2 FVKESK.

J is TRBJ2-5 and V is TRBV6-5, with TRBD1 as a possible D gene (6 bases). Germline values: CDR1 MNHEY, CDR2 SVGAGI. Trimming pared 7 bases from V and 5 bases from J, leaving 17 bases between. The CDR3 is made up of 14 amino acids. CDR3 nucleotides: TGTGCCAGCACCCTATTACAGGGCGGCGAGACCCAGTACTTC. Translation: CASTLLQGGETQYF.

CDR3: CASSLSGQVLANVLTF. CDR3 nucleotides: TGTGCCAGCAGTTTATCAGGACAGGTGTTAGCCAACGTCCTGACTTTC. This chain uses TRBV27 with TRBJ2-6; 7 positions match TRBD1. The CDR3 loop spans 16 amino acids. V lost 0 bases and J lost 7; bases outside the gene matches: 6. CDR1 and CDR2 (germline): MNHEY, SMNVEV (reference sequence).

The chain recombines TRBV19 with TRBJ1-5; D not certain. Looked up from germline, CDR1 is LNHDA and CDR2 is SQIVND (reference sequence). The CDR3 loop spans 13 amino acids. Trimming stripped 5 bases from V and 11 bases from J, with 16 bases between. The CDR3 nucleotides are TGTGCCAGTAGTGAGGACCCCCTCGGGGCCCAGCATTTT. Translated: CASSEDPLGAQHF.

This clone appeared a single time. The V gene is TRBV7-9, the J gene TRBJ1-2; D ambiguous. CDR3 size: 12 residues. Germline CDR1 is SEHNR and CDR2 is FQNEAQ (reference sequence). Trimming left V 5 bases short and J 7 bases short, with 11 bases between. The CDR3 DNA sequence: TGTGCCAGCAGCCCAGACTTGGGTGGCTACACCTTC. Translated: CASSPDLGGYTF. The full variable domain, in which reference TRBV7-9 and TRBJ1-2 provide the parts outside the CDR3, is DTGVSQNPRHKITKRGQNVTFRCDPISEHNRLYWYRQTLGQGPEFLTYFQNEAQLEKSRLLSDRFSAERPKGSFSTLEIQRTEQGDSAMYLCASSPDLGGYTFGSGTRLTVV.

Only a few counts were recorded for this clone. The chain links TRBV6-6 to TRBJ2-5, with D perhaps matching TRBD1 (5 bases). The germline V gene has CDR1 MNHNY and CDR2 SVGAGI (reference sequence). Deletions cut 0 bases from V and 13 bases from J, with 12 bases between. The CDR3 sequence is 12 residues long. In DNA, the CDR3 is TGTGCCAGCAGTTACTCGAACAGGCCATGGTACTTC. Its protein is CASSYSNRPWYF.

The chain employs TRBV6-6 and TRBJ2-1; 13 nucleotides agree with TRBD2. CDR1 and CDR2 (germline): MNHNY, SVGAGI (reference sequence). This CDR3 region has 15 residues. After removal of 6 bases from V and 4 bases from J, the junction contained 3 bases not matched to a gene. The CDR3 here is CASSRTSGSYNEQFF. The DNA for the CDR3 is TGTGCCAGCAGCCGGACTAGCGGGAGTTACAATGAGCAGTTCTTC.

This clone was recorded only once. The chain is built from TRBV5-1 and TRBJ2-3, with TRBD1 matching over 12 bases. CDR3 size: 18 residues. The germline V gene has CDR1 SGHRS and CDR2 YFSETQ. Losses at the gene ends were 0 bases for V and 5 bases for J; bases not matched to a gene: 10. Written as DNA, the CDR3 is TGCGCCAGCAGCTTGGGGATCGCGGGACAGGGGGCTGGAGATACGCAGTATTTT. Protein: CASSLGIAGQGAGDTQYF.

The V call is TRBV7-6, the J call TRBJ2-1, with 8 bases identical to TRBD1. The CDR3 is 15 amino acids. J was trimmed by 0 bases and V by 5 bases; bases with no gene match: 3. Germline CDR1 reads SGHVS; CDR2 reads FNYEAQ. In DNA, the CDR3 is TGTGCCAGCAGCCCTGACAGGGGCTCCTACAATGAGCAGTTCTTC. This translates into CASSPDRGSYNEQFF.

The V gene is TRBV30, the J gene TRBJ2-7, with TRBD2 matching 7 bases. V gave up 1 base and J gave up 3 bases; unmatched junction bases: 9. The CDR3 sequence is 15 residues long. The germline V gene encodes CDR1 GTSNPN and CDR2 SVGIG (reference sequence). DNA of the CDR3: TGTGCCTGGAGTGCTCTCGGGGGGAGACTCTACGAGCAGTACTTC. Its protein product is CAWSALGGRLYEQYF.

This clone appeared once. The rearrangement joins TRBV27 to TRBJ2-2, with 9 bases fitting TRBD1. Germline lookup yields CDR1 MNHEY and CDR2 SMNVEV (reference sequence). The V segment lost 2 bases and the J segment 0 bases; nucleotides outside the gene matches: 4. The CDR3 contains 17 residues. This CDR3 is CASSLTRQGANTGELFF. The CDR3 DNA sequence: TGTGCCAGCAGTTTAACTAGACAGGGGGCGAACACCGGGGAGCTGTTTTTT.

This chain links TRBV4-1 with TRBJ1-2; 7 bases are a match to TRBD1. The ends lost 1 base at V and 7 bases at J; junction bases unmatched: 12. Per germline, CDR1 MGHRA and CDR2 YSYEKL. CDR3 length equals 16 residues. The CDR3 coding sequence is TGCGCCAGCAGCCAAGTAGTGGACAGGCAAGCCGGTGGCTACACCTTC. Amino acid sequence: CASSQVVDRQAGGYTF.

The V gene is TRBV4-1, the J gene TRBJ2-6; TRBD1 might be the D (5 bases). Germline V CDR1 and CDR2: MGHRA, YSYEKL. The CDR3 runs to 16 residues. Trimming took 4 bases from V and 4 from J, leaving 14 bases between them. CDR3 sequence: CASSLYLGVGANVLTF. The CDR3, as DNA: TGCGCCAGCAGCCTCTATCTAGGGGTCGGGGCCAACGTCCTGACTTTC.

This rearrangement joins TRBV5-1 to TRBJ2-3; 13 bases are a match to TRBD2. The CDR3 sequence is 16 residues long. The germline V gene encodes CDR1 SGHRS and CDR2 YFSETQ. With 3 bases clipped from V and 5 bases from J, the junction kept 6 bases outside the gene matches. The CDR3 sequence is CASSSTSGGLGDTQYF. DNA of the CDR3: TGCGCCAGCAGCTCGACTAGCGGGGGGTTGGGAGATACGCAGTATTTT.

This rearrangement joins TRBV19 to TRBJ2-1; D is unresolved. V shed 0 bases and J shed 7 bases, with 19 bases lying between them. Germline-derived CDR1 and CDR2 are LNHDA and SQIVND (reference sequence). This CDR3 comprises 17 residues. CDR3 DNA: TGTGCCAGTAGTATAGATCAATGGAGAAGGTCCGGAAATGAGCAGTTCTTC. Protein product: CASSIDQWRRSGNEQFF.

This chain connects TRBV29-1 to TRBJ1-1, with a tentative D call TRBD1 (5 bases). This CDR3 region has 13 residues. Germline V lookup: CDR1 SQVTM, CDR2 ANQGSEA. Trimming took off 3 bases at V and 5 bases at J, with 13 bases between the two ends. The CDR3 DNA reads TGCAGCGTTGATTGGGGGGATGGAACTGAAGCTTTCTTT. It yields the protein CSVDWGDGTEAFF.